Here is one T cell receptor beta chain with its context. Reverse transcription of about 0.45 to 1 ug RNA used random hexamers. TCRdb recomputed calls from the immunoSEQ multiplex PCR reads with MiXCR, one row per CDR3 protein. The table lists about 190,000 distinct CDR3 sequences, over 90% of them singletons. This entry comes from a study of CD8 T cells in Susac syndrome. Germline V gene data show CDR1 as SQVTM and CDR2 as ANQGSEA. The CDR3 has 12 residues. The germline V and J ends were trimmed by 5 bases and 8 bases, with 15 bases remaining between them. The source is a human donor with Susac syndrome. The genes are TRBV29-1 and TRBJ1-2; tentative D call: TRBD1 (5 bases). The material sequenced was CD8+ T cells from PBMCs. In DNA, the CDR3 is TGCAGCGTTCCGGGACCTGAAGGGGGCTACACCTTC. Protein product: CSVPGPEGGYTF.